This T cell receptor (beta chain) was recovered during a study of human T cells and chemical hapten exposure. Time point meaning: patch test 2, 6 weeks after DPC sensitization. Treatment in this sample: therapeutic diphenylcyclopropenone sensitization with weekly scalp DPC. The drawing of blood occurred before each patch test was applied. Unfractionated whole blood was the source of the extracted total RNA. With respect to this clonotype: The antigen is undetermined.

Study-wide results and limits: TCRs above 1 in 1000 frequency stayed constant with DPC sensitization. Controls formed significantly fewer large CDR3 similarity clusters than expanded TCRs did.

The J segment lost 6 bases and the V segment lost 2 bases, leaving 12 bases of the junction unmatched. CDR1 is MNHEY and CDR2 is SVGEGT in the germline V gene. The CDR3 covers 17 residues. TCRdb called the RACE reads again in MiXCR, with one record for every CDR3 protein. The data hold about 70,000 distinct CDR3 sequences, with around 7.9% observed a single time. The TCR comes from a woman aged 45-65 years with alopecia areata. Some clones in this sample may be carry-over from other donors' samples. The chain links TRBV6-2 or TRBV6-3 to TRBJ1-5; 8 bases match TRBD1. The specimen comprised whole blood, sampled in connection with sensitization to the hapten diphenylcyclopropenone (DPC). The CDR3 spells CASSYRPTGDLGQPQHF. The CDR3 DNA is TGTGCCAGCAGTTACAGGCCGACAGGGGATTTGGGTCAGCCCCAGCATTTT.